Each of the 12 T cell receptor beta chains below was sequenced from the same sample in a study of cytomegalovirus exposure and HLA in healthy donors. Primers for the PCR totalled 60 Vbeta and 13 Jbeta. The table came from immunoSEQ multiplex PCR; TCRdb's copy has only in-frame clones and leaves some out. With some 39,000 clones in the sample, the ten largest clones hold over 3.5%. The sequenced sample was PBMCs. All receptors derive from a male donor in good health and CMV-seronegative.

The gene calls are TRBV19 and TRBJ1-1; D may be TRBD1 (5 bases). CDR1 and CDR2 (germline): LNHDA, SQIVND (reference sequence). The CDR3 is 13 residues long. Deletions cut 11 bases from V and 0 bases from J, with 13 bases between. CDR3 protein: CACMDILNTEAFF. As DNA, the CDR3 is TGTGCCTGCATGGACATCTTGAACACTGAAGCTTTCTTT.

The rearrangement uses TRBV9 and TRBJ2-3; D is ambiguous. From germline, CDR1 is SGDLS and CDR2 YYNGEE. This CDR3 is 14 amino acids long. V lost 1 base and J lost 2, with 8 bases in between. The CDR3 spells CASSVLQNTDTQYF. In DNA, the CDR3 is TGTGCCAGCAGCGTACTACAGAACACAGATACGCAGTATTTT.

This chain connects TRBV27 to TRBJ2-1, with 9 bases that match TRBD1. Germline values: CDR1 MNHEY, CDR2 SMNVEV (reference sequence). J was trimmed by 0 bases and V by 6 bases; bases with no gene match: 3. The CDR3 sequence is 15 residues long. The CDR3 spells CASSRDRVSYNEQFF. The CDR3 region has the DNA TGTGCCAGCAGCCGGGACAGGGTCTCCTACAATGAGCAGTTCTTC.

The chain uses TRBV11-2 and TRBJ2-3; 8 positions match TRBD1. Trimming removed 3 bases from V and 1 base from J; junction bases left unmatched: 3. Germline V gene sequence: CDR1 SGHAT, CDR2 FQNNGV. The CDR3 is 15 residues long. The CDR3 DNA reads TGTGCCAGCAGCTTCCACAGGGGGGGCACAGATACGCAGTATTTT. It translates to CASSFHRGGTDTQYF.

The CDR3 protein is CASNPTGRLYEQYF. The CDR3 DNA is TGTGCCAGCAACCCGACAGGGAGGTTGTACGAGCAGTACTTC. V gene TRBV14 combines with J gene TRBJ2-7; D may be TRBD1 (7 bases). V lost 7 bases and J lost 4, with 17 bases in between. Germline CDR1 SGHDN, CDR2 FVKESK. The CDR3 runs 14 residues.

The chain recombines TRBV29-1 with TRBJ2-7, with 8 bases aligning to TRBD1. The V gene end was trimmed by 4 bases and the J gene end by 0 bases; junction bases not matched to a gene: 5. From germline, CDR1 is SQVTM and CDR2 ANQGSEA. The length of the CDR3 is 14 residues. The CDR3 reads CSVAGTGSSYEQYF. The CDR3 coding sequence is TGCAGCGTTGCTGGGACAGGTAGCTCCTACGAGCAGTACTTC.

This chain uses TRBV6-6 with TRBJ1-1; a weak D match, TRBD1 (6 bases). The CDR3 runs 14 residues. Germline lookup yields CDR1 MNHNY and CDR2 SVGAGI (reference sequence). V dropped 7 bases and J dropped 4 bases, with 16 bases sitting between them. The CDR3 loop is CASTLTGGSTEAFF. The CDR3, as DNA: TGTGCCAGCACCCTGACAGGAGGCTCCACTGAAGCTTTCTTT.

In nucleotides, the CDR3 is TGCAGCGTTGATACACACACCGGGGAGCTGTTTTTT. Its translation: CSVDTHTGELFF. This sequence joins TRBV29-1 and TRBJ2-2; D is uncertain. Germline CDR1 is SQVTM and CDR2 is ANQGSEA. Trimming removed 3 bases from V and 3 bases from J, with 5 bases in between. This CDR3 contains 12 residues.

Written as DNA, the CDR3 is TGTGCCAGCAGCCACCGGACGGCAGGGAACACCGGGCCCCAGCATTTT. It codes for CASSHRTAGNTGPQHF. The chain couples TRBV7-8 to TRBJ1-5; D is perhaps TRBD1 (5 bases). The V and J ends lost 5 bases and 9 bases respectively, with 23 bases between them. The CDR3 extends over 16 amino acids. The V gene's germline CDR1 is SGHVS and CDR2 FQNEAQ.

DNA for the CDR3: TGTGCCAGCAGCTTAATAACGCTAAGCACAGATACGCAGTATTTT. Translating it yields CASSLITLSTDTQYF. The genes are TRBV7-2 and TRBJ2-3; the D is unclear. Germline CDR1 is SGHTA and CDR2 is FQGNSA. V shed 2 bases and J shed 0 bases, with 9 bases lying between them. The CDR3 loop spans 15 amino acids.

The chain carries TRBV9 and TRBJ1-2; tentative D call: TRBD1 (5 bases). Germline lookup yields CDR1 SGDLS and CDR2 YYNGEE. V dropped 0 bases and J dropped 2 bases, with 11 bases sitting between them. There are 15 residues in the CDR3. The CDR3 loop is CASSVESSGNYGYTF. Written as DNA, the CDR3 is TGTGCCAGCAGCGTAGAATCCTCAGGGAACTATGGCTACACCTTC.

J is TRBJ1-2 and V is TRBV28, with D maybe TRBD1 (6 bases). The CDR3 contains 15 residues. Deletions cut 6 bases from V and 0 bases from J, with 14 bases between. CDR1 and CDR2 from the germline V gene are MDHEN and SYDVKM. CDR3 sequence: CASSEGGGTNYGYTF. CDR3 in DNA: TGTGCCAGCAGCGAGGGGGGGGGAACTAACTATGGCTACACCTTC.